Each of the 19 T cell receptor beta chains below was sequenced from the same sample in a study of CD8+ T cells in alopecia areata. Extracted RNA was reverse transcribed into cDNA, the sequencing template. Profiled with immunoSEQ multiplex PCR; TCRdb holds only in-frame clones, not every one. This sample carries about 300,000 clones, none of them present only once. Sorting relied on CD4, CD8alpha, NKG2D, NKG2ACE and other markers applied to pooled cutaneous lymph node cells. Material: CD4+ T cells sorted from a lymph node. These receptors were taken from a C3H/HeJ mouse with alopecia areata. As its MHC haplotype, the strain has H2-k.

To note about this clone: Gene and germline names: mouse. The read terminates 4 residues before the CDR3 end, so the remaining end is supplied by the germline J gene. Other DNA sequences of this sample code for an identical CDR3. This chain uses TRBV1 with TRBJ2-3; unclear D gene. V gave up 0 bases and J gave up 1 base, with 8 bases separating them. The CDR3 has 15 residues. CDR1 and CDR2 (germline): NSQYPW, LRSPGD (reference sequence). The sequenced part of the CDR3 DNA is TGCACCTGCAGTGCAGATCTGCTGGGTGCAGAA. Amino acid sequence: CTCSADLLGAE. In full, the CDR3 reads CTCSADLLGAETLYF. Using reference TRBV1 and TRBJ2-3 for the parts outside the CDR3, the full variable domain is VTLLEQNPRWRLVPRGQAVNLRCILKNSQYPWMSWYQQDLQKQLQWLFTLRSPGDKEVKSLPGADYLATRVTDTELRLQVANMSQGRTLYCTCSADLLGAETLYFGSGTRLTVL.

Only a few counts were recorded for this clone. Any gene name here is a mouse gene name. The read stops 4 residues short of the end of the CDR3; the missing end is completed from the germline J gene. The chain combines TRBV13-1 with TRBJ2-7; no clear D. The CDR3 covers 11 residues. Germline assignment: CDR1 NSHNY and CDR2 SYGAGN. CDR3 DNA, as far as it was read: TGTGCCAGCAGTGAAAAGTAT. Amino acids: CASSEKY. The CDR3 as a whole reads CASSEKYEQYF.

Notes on this clone: The gene symbols are mouse symbols. The read ends 3 residues before the CDR3 terminus; that terminus is restored from the germline J gene. This chain joins TRBV13-1 and TRBJ1-6; D possibly corresponds to TRBD1 (5 bases). TRBJ1-6 is an open reading frame, and its role is uncertain. V lost 5 bases to trimming and J lost 5 bases, with 8 bases between them. The germline V gene has CDR1 NSHNY and CDR2 SYGAGN. The CDR3 extends over 13 amino acids. CDR3 region: CASRTANNSPLYF. The DNA read from the CDR3 is TGTGCCAGCAGGACAGCGAATAATTCGCCC.

This clone was seen many times. The genes and germline here are from mouse. At the DNA level, this CDR3 is encoded by other sequences in the same sample as well. The CDR3 loop reads CASSIPGQQDTQYF. CDR3 DNA, as far as it was read: TGTGCCAGCAGTATACCGGGACAGCAAGAC. The V call is TRBV19, the J call TRBJ2-5, with 7 positions matching TRBD1. The read terminates 4 residues before the CDR3 end, so the remaining end is supplied by the germline J gene. The CDR3 has 14 amino acids. Germline-derived CDR1 and CDR2 are FNHDT and SITEND (reference sequence). With 1 base clipped from V and 3 bases from J, the junction kept 2 bases outside the gene matches.

A word on this clone: Gene names refer to mouse genes. The read falls 3 residues short of the CDR3 end, and the missing part is taken from the germline J gene. The chain has TRBV13-2 and TRBJ1-6; no definite D call. TRBJ1-6 is noted as an ORF with a role that remains uncertain. From germline, CDR1 is NNHNN and CDR2 SYGAGS (reference sequence). Trimming removed 5 bases from V and 5 bases from J, with 11 bases in between. The CDR3 runs to 14 residues. CDR3 in amino acids: CASGLPEHNSPLYF. Partial CDR3 DNA: TGTGCCAGCGGGTTACCAGAACATAATTCGCCC.

This clone was recorded a few times. This may stem from a read error, because a much larger clone lies one nucleotide away. Genes and germline come from the mouse. Read sequence stops 4 residues before the CDR3 end, and the germline J gene provides the missing end. At the DNA level, this CDR3 is encoded by other sequences in the same sample as well. This sequence joins TRBV13-1 and TRBJ2-1; possible D gene TRBD1, 6 bases. This CDR3 is 14 amino acids long. CDR1 is NSHNY and CDR2 is SYGAGN in the germline V gene. V dropped 3 bases and J dropped 1 base, with 8 bases sitting between them. CDR3 DNA (partial): TGTGCCAGCAGTGGAACAGGGAACTATGCT. Translation gives CASSGTGNYA. The whole CDR3 protein reads CASSGTGNYAEQFF.

This clone was counted a few times. The listed genes are named as in mouse. The CDR3 extends 4 residues past the end of the read, so its final part is completed from the germline J gene. The V and J genes are TRBV1 and TRBJ1-2; TRBD1 matches at 12 bases. The CDR3 is 17 residues long. Per germline, CDR1 NSQYPW and CDR2 LRSPGD (reference sequence). CDR3: CTCSADPGTGGRSDYTF. CDR3 bases read: TGCACCTGCAGTGCAGATCCCGGGACAGGGGGCCGGTCC.

This clone turned up a few times. Gene names and germline refer to mouse. The CDR3 end lies 4 residues beyond the end of the read and is filled in from the germline J gene. This chain links TRBV1 with TRBJ1-1; 7 bases agree with TRBD1. CDR3 length: 14 amino acids. V lost 5 bases and J lost 3; bases outside the gene matches: 6. Germline lookup yields CDR1 NSQYPW and CDR2 LRSPGD (reference sequence). The sequenced part of the CDR3 DNA is TGCACCTGCAGTTCACGACAGGGAGACACA. It codes for CTCSSRQGDT. The CDR3, in full, reads CTCSSRQGDTEVFF.

Comments on this clone: The genes and germline here are from mouse. The read stops 3 residues short of the end of the CDR3; the missing end is completed from the germline J gene. The chain joins TRBV13-1 to TRBJ1-6; D might be TRBD1 (6 bases). TRBJ1-6 is annotated as an ORF whose role is uncertain. Between the trimmed V and J ends, which lost 0 bases and 0 bases, there was a span of 16 bases. CDR1 and CDR2 from the germline V gene are NSHNY and SYGAGN. The CDR3 is 19 residues long. The CDR3 region is CASSDGIRDKDSYNSPLYF. CDR3 DNA, as far as it was read: TGTGCCAGCAGTGATGGGATCCGGGACAAAGATTCCTATAATTCGCCC.

A remark on this clone: Gene names and germline match the mouse. The read halts 4 residues ahead of the CDR3 end, with the missing end drawn from the germline J gene. The chain links TRBV19 to TRBJ2-3, with 10 bases matching TRBD2. The CDR3 loop spans 17 amino acids. After removal of 4 bases from V and 0 bases from J, the junction contained 8 bases not matched to a gene. Looked up from germline, CDR1 is FNHDT and CDR2 is SITEND (reference sequence). The DNA read from the CDR3 is TGTGCCAGCAGTCGCGACTGGGGGGTCGGAAGTGCAGAA. This codes for CASSRDWGVGSAE. The entire CDR3 reads CASSRDWGVGSAETLYF.

Of note for this clone: The germline and genes are mouse ones. The CDR3 end falls 4 residues outside the read, so it is completed with the germline J gene. Other nucleotide sequences from this sample produce the same CDR3. This chain links TRBV5 with TRBJ2-5, with a possible D match to TRBD2 (5 bases). Per germline, CDR1 LGHNA and CDR2 YNLKQL (reference sequence). The CDR3 runs 15 residues. Trimming shortened V by 0 bases and J by 0 bases, and 7 bases separated the two germline ends. The CDR3 reads CASSQDWVNQDTQYF. Partial CDR3 DNA: TGTGCCAGCAGCCAAGACTGGGTTAACCAAGAC.

The sample holds a few counts of this clone. Mouse names are used for the genes. The missing CDR3 end, 4 residues past where the read stops, is filled in from the germline J gene. The V call is TRBV1, the J call TRBJ1-1; 9 bases match TRBD1. J was trimmed by 3 bases and V by 4 bases; bases with no gene match: 0. Germline CDR1 NSQYPW, CDR2 LRSPGD (reference sequence). There are 13 residues in the CDR3. The sequenced CDR3 bases are TGCACCTGCAGTGGGGACAGGGACACA. It translates to CTCSGDRDT. The whole CDR3 region reads CTCSGDRDTEVFF.

As regards this clone: Mouse names are used for the genes. The DNA ends 3 residues before the CDR3 does, and the rest of the CDR3 is filled in from the germline J gene. This chain uses TRBV1 with TRBJ1-6; tentatively, D is TRBD1 (6 bases). TRBJ1-6 falls under the ORF class, with uncertain function. Looked up from germline, CDR1 is NSQYPW and CDR2 is LRSPGD (reference sequence). The CDR3 contains 14 residues. Trimming took 0 bases from V and 7 from J, leaving 7 bases between them. The CDR3 spells CTCSAEGQNSPLYF. CDR3 DNA (partial): TGCACCTGCAGTGCAGAGGGACAAAATTCGCCC.

As regards this clone: Gene names denote mouse genes. CDR3 sequence: CASSPDRGSYEQYF. Partial CDR3 DNA: TGTGCCAGCAGCCCAGACAGGGGTTCCTAT. This chain links TRBV19 with TRBJ2-7, with 8 positions matching TRBD1. Sequencing ends 4 residues short of the CDR3 end; the germline J gene provides the rest. CDR3 length: 14 residues. V lost 5 bases, J lost 1 base, and 5 bases stayed unmatched. Germline V gives CDR1 FNHDT, CDR2 SITEND (reference sequence).

This clone was seen only a few times. Gene names and germline match the mouse. The CDR3 goes on 3 residues after the read ends, and that part is filled in from the germline J gene. The chain couples TRBV31 to TRBJ1-6, with TRBD1 matching 7 bases. TRBJ1-6 is marked as an open reading frame, function uncertain. CDR1 is GKSSPN, CDR2 SITVG, per germline. This CDR3 region has 14 residues. The ends lost 0 bases at V and 7 bases at J; junction bases unmatched: 3. The CDR3 sequence: CAWSLQGRNSPLYF. The CDR3 bases that were read are TGTGCCTGGAGTCTACAGGGGCGGAATTCGCCC.

The table lists this clone with a few counts. Germline and genes here are mouse. The CDR3 end is not reached by the read, which stops 4 residues before it; the germline J gene fills it in. The genes are TRBV13-3 and TRBJ2-7; TRBD2 matches at 10 bases. The CDR3 consists of 14 residues. Germline V gives CDR1 NNHDY, CDR2 SYVADS. CDR3 sequence reads: CASSAGTGAYEQYF. The sequenced part of the CDR3 DNA is TGTGCCAGCAGCGCCGGGACTGGGGCTTAT.

This clone was counted at least ten times. Gene names are mouse gene names. The sequence runs out 4 residues before the end of the CDR3; the remainder is reconstructed from the germline J gene. This sequence joins TRBV13-1 and TRBJ2-3; weak D call: TRBD1 (5 bases). Trimming left V 0 bases short and J 4 bases short, with 6 bases between. The CDR3 loop spans 13 amino acids. Germline values: CDR1 NSHNY, CDR2 SYGAGN. CDR3: CASSDGTTETLYF. CDR3 bases read: TGTGCCAGCAGTGATGGGACAACAGAA.

Worth noting for this clone: Germline and genes here are mouse. Sequencing ends 4 residues short of the CDR3 end; the germline J gene provides the rest. J is TRBJ2-1 and V is TRBV13-2, with TRBD1 identical over 10 bases. Germline trimming cut 2 bases from V and 5 bases from J; bases unmatched to any gene: 4. The CDR3 is made up of 15 amino acids. Germline CDR1 reads NNHNN; CDR2 reads SYGAGS (reference sequence). The CDR3 DNA, read in part, is TGTGCCAGCGGTGACCGGGACAGGGGAGATGCT. Amino acid sequence: CASGDRDRGDA. The entire CDR3 reads CASGDRDRGDAEQFF.

Notes on this clone: Mouse gene names and germline throughout. The missing CDR3 end, 4 residues past where the read stops, is filled in from the germline J gene. The chain uses TRBV5 and TRBJ2-2, with D possibly TRBD1 on 6 matching bases. Looked up from germline, CDR1 is LGHNA and CDR2 is YNLKQL (reference sequence). The CDR3 is 16 amino acids. The V gene lost 3 bases and the J gene lost 0 bases, with 11 bases spanning the gap. The CDR3 here is CASSHGQKSNTGQLYF. CDR3 DNA, as far as it was read: TGTGCCAGCAGCCACGGACAGAAATCAAACACCGGG.